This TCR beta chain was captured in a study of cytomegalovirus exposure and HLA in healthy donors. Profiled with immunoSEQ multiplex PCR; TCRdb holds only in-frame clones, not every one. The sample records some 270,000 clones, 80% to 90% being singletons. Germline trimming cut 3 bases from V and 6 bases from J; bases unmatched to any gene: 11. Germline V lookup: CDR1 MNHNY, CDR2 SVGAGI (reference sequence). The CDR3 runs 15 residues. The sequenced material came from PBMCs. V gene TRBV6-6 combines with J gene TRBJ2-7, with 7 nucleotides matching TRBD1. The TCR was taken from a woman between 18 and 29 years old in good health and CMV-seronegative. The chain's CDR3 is CASSYSYRGDGEQYF. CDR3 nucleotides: TGTGCCAGCAGTTATTCCTACAGGGGTGACGGCGAGCAGTACTTC.